The present T cell receptor (beta chain) was sequenced within a study of shared clonotypes between healthy human individuals. Overall study: Donors had three CD4 naive, three CD4 memory, two CD8 naive and one CD8 memory plate apiece.

The authors distributed each subset's genomic DNA evenly over several immunoSEQ plates. Profiled with immunoSEQ multiplex PCR; TCRdb holds only in-frame clones, not every one. This sample carries about 600,000 clones, 95% to 98% of them seen once, and the ten largest clones take approximately 0.057%. With 3 bases removed from V and 5 bases from J, the gap between germline ends came to 7 bases. There are 13 residues in the CDR3. Looked up from germline, CDR1 is KGHSH and CDR2 is LQKENI. The rearrangement joins TRBV18 to TRBJ2-2; D is undetermined. The sample taken for sequencing was naive CD4+ T cells sorted from blood. Subset noted: CD45RA+ positively selected. The clonotype comes from a woman in her thirties in good health. The CDR3: CASSPDGTGELFF. The CDR3 bases are TGTGCCAGCTCACCCGATGGGACCGGGGAGCTGTTTTTT.